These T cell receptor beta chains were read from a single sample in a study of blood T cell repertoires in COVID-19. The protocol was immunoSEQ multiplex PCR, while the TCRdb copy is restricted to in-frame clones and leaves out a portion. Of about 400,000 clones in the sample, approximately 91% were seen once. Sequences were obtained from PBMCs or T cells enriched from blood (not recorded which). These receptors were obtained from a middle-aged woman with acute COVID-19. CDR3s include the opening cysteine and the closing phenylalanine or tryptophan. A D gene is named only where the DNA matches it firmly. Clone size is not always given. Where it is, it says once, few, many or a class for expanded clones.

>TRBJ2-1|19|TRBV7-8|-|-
TGTGCCAGCAGCCAACTTGCAGGTGGGGGCCAAAGCTCCTACAATGAGCAGTTCTTC
CASSQLAGGGQSSYNEQFF
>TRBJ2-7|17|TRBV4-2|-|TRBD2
TGTGCCAGCAGCCAAGAGAAGGCGGGGGGTTTACCCTACGAGCAGTACTTC
CASSQEKAGGLPYEQYF
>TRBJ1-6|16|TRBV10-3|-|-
TGTGCCATCAAGACGACGGAGAGCTCCTATAATTCACCCCTCCACTTT
CAIKTTESSYNSPLHF
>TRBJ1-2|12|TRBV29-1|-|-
TGCAGCGTTGTAATGGGGGCCTATGGCTACACCTTC
CSVVMGAYGYTF
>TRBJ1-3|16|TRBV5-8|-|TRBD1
TGTGCCAGCAGCTTGGCCGACAGGGCGACTGGAAACACCATATATTTT
CASSLADRATGNTIYF
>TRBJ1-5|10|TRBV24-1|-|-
TGTGCCACTTTATATCAGCCCCAGCATTTT
CATLYQPQHF
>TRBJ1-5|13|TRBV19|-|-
TGTGCCAGTAGTAGTACATTGATTCAGCCCCAGCATTTT
CASSSTLIQPQHF
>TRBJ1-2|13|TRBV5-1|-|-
TGCGCCAGCAGCGGTACGGTGAACTATGGCTACACCTTC
CASSGTVNYGYTF
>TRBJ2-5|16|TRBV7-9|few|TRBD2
TGTGCCAGCAGCTTAGGTGCGGGGGGGCGAACAGAGACCCAGTACTTC
CASSLGAGGRTETQYF
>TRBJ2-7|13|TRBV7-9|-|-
TGTGCCAGCAGCTTAGGTCAATTGTACGAGCAGTACTTC
CASSLGQLYEQYF
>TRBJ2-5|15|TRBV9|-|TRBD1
TGTGCCAGCAGCCTACAGACAGGGTGGCAAGAGACCCAGTACTTC
CASSLQTGWQETQYF
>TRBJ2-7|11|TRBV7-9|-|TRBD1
TGTGCCAGCAGCGCCGGGACAGGGGAAAACTTC
CASSAGTGENF
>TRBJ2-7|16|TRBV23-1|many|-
TGCGCCAGCAGTCAATCGCCCTTTACAGGGAGCTACGAGCAGTACTTC
CASSQSPFTGSYEQYF
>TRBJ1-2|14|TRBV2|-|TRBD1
TGTGCCAGCAACCGACAGGGGGTTAACTATGGCTACACCTTC
CASNRQGVNYGYTF
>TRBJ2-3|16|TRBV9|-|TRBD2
TGTGCCAGCAGCGGAGGGACTAGCGGGGGGACAGATACGCAGTATTTT
CASSGGTSGGTDTQYF